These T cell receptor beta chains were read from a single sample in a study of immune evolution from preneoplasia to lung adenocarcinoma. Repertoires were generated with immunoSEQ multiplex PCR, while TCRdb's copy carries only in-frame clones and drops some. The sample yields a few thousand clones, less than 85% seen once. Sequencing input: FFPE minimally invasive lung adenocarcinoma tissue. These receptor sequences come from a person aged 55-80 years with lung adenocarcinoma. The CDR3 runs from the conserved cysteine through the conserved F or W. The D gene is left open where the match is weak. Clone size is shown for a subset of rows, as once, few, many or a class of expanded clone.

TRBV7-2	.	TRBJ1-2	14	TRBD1	CASSHRDRGVGYTF
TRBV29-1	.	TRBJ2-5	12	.	CSAEALQETQYF
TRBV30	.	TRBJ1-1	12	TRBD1	CAWTGGWPEAFF
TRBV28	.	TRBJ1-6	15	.	CASSWSTGQHSPLHF
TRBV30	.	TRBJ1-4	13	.	CAWSKGVNGKLFF
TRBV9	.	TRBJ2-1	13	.	CASSVGPNNEQFF
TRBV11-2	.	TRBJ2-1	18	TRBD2	CASSLVGLAGASYNEQFF
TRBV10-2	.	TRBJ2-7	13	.	CASSQDISYEQYF
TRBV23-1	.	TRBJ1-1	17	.	CASSRIPLDGKNTEAFF
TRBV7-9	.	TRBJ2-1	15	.	CASSLALTGRSEQFF
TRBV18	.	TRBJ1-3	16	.	CASFDGGIHSGNTIYF
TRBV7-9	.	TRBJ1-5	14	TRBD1	CASSPTGYNQPQHF
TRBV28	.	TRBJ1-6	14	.	CASSRREGNSPLHF
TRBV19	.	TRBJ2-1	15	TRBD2	CASSGLAGARNEQFF
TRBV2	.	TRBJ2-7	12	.	CASTRGAYEQYF
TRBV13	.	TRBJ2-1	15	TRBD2	CASSLTSGGFREQFF
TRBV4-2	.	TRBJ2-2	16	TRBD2	CASRDSAGEFTGELFF
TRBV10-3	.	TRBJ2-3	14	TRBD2	CAISEVSSGATQYF
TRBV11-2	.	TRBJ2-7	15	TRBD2	CASSSSGGGGYEQYF
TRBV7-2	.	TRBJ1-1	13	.	CASSMDLNTEAFF
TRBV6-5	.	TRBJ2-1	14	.	CASRPVSSYNEQFF
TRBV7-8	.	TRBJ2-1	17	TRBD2	CASSQTASGSSYNEQFF
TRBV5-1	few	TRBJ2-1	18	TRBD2	CASSLDTRGRGNYNEQFF